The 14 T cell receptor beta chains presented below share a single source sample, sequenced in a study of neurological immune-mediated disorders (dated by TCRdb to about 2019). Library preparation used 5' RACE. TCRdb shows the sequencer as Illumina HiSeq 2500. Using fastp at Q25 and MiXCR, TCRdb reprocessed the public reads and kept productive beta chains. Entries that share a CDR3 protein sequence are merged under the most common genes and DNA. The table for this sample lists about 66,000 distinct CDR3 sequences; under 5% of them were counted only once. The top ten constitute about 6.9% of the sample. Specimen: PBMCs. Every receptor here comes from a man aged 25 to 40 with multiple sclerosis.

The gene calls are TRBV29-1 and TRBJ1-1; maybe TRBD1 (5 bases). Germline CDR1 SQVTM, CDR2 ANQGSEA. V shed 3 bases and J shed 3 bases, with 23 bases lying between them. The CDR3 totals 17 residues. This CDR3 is CSVEKRDGGIKYTEAFF. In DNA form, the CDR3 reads TGCAGCGTTGAGAAGAGGGACGGAGGGATCAAGTACACTGAAGCTTTCTTT.

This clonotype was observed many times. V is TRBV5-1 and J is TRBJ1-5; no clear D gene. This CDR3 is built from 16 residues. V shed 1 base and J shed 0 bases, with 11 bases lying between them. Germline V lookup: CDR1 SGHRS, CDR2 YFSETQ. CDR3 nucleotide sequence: TGCGCCAGCAGCTTGAGGGCAGAAGATAGCAATCAGCCCCAGCATTTT. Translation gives CASSLRAEDSNQPQHF. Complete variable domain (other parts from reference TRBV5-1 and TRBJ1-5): KAGVTQTPRYLIKTRGQQVTLSCSPISGHRSVSWYQQTPGQGLQFLFEYFSETQRNKGNFPGRFSGRQFSNSRSEMNVSTLELGDSALYLCASSLRAEDSNQPQHFGDGTRLSIL.

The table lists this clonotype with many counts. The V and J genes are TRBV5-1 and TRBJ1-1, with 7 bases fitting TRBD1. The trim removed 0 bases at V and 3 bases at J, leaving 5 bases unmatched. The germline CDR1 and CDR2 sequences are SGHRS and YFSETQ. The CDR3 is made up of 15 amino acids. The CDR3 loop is CASSLAGQGDTEAFF. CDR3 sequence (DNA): TGCGCCAGCAGCTTGGCCGGGCAGGGGGACACTGAAGCTTTCTTT.

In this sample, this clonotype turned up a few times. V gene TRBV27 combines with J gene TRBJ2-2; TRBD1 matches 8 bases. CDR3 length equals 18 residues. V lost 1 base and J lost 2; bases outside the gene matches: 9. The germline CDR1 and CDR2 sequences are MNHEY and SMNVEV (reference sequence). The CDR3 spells CASSLWVRDRRNTGELFF. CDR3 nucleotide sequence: TGTGCCAGCAGTTTATGGGTGAGGGACAGGAGAAACACCGGGGAGCTGTTTTTT.

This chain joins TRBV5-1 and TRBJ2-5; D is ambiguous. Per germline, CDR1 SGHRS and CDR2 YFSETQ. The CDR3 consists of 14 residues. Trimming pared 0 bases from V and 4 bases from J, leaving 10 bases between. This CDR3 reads CASSLAAFGETQYF. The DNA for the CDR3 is TGCGCCAGCAGCTTGGCGGCTTTCGGAGAGACCCAGTACTTC.

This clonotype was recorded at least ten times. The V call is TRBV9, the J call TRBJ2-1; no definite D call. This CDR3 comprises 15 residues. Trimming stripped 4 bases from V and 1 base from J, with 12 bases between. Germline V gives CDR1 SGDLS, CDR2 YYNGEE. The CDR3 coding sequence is TGTGCCAGCAGCCCGCAGGCAGTTTCCTACAATGAGCAGTTCTTC. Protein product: CASSPQAVSYNEQFF. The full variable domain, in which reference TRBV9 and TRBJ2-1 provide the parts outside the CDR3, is DSGVTQTPKHLITATGQRVTLRCSPRSGDLSVYWYQQSLDQGLQFLIQYYNGEERAKGNILERFSAQQFPDLHSELNLSSLELGDSALYFCASSPQAVSYNEQFFGPGTRLTVL.

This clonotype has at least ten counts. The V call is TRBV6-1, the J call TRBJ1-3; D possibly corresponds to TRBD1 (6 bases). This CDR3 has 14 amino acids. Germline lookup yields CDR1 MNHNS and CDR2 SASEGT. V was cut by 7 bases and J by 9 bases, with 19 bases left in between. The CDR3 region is CASNPLSQGGTIYF. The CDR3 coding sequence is TGTGCCAGCAATCCTCTGTCACAGGGCGGCACCATATATTTT.

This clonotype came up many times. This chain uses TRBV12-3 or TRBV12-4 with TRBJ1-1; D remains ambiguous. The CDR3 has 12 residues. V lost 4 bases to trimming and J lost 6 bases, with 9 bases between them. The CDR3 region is CASSSSSPEAFF. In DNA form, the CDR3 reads TGTGCCAGCAGTTCTTCTTCTCCTGAAGCTTTCTTT.

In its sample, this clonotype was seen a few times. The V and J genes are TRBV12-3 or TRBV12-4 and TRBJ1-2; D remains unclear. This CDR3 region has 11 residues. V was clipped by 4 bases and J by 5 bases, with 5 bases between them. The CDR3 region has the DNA TGTGCCAGCAGTTGGGGTTATGGCTACACCTTC. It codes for CASSWGYGYTF.

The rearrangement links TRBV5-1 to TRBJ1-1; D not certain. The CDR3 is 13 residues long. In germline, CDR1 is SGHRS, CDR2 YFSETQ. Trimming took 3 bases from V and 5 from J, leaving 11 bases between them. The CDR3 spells CASSSNPGTEAFF. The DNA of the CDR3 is TGCGCCAGCAGCTCCAACCCTGGGACTGAAGCTTTCTTT. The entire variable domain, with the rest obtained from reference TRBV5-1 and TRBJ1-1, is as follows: KAGVTQTPRYLIKTRGQQVTLSCSPISGHRSVSWYQQTPGQGLQFLFEYFSETQRNKGNFPGRFSGRQFSNSRSEMNVSTLELGDSALYLCASSSNPGTEAFFGQGTRLTVV.

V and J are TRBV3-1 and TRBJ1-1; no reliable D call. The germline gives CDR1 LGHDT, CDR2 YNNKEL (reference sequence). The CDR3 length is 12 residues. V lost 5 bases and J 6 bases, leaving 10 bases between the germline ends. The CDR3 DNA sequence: TGTGCCAGCAGCAAATTCGGGTCTGAAGCTTTCTTT. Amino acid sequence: CASSKFGSEAFF.

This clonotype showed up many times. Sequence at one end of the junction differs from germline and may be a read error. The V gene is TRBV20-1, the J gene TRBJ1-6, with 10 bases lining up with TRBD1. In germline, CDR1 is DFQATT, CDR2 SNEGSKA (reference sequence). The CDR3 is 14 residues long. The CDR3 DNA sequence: TGCAGTGCTTTGACAGGGGGCTATAATTCACCCCTCAACTTT. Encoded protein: CSALTGGYNSPLNF.

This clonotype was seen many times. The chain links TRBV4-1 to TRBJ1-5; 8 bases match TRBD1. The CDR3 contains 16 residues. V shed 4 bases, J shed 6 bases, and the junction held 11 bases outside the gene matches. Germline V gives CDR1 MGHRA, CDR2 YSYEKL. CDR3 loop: CASSPWTGRGVQPQHF. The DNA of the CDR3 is TGCGCCAGCAGCCCATGGACAGGGAGAGGAGTTCAGCCCCAGCATTTT.

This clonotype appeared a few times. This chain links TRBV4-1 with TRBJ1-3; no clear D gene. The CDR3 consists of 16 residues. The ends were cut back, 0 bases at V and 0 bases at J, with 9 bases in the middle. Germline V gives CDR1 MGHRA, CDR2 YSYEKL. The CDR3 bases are TGCGCCAGCAGCCAAGATCTCCCGGGCTCTGGAAACACCATATATTTT. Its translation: CASSQDLPGSGNTIYF.